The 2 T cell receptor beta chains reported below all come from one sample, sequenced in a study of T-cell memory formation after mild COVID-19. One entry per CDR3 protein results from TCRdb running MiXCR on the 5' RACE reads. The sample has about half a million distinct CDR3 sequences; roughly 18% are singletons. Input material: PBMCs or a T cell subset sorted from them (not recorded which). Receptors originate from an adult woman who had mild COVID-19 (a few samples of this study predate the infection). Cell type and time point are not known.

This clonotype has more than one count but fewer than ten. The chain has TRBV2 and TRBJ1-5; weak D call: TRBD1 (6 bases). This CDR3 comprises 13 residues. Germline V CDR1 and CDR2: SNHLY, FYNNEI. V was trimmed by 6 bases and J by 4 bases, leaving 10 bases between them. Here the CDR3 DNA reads TGTGCCAGCAGCCGAGGACAGAATCAGCCCCAGCATTTT. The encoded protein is CASSRGQNQPQHF.

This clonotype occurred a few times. The CDR3: CASSPSGKGNEQFF. CDR3 coding DNA: TGTGCCAGCAGTCCTAGCGGGAAAGGTAATGAGCAGTTCTTC. The chain uses TRBV7-3 and TRBJ2-1; 9 bases align to TRBD2. Germline CDR1 and CDR2: SGHTA and FQGTGA. Unmatched junction bases numbered 7, after V lost 6 bases and J lost 7 bases. The CDR3 is 14 amino acids. The variable domain in full, with the rest retrieved from reference TRBV7-3 and TRBJ2-1, is GAGVSQTPSNKVTEKGKYVELRCDPISGHTALYWYRQSLGQGPEFLIYFQGTGAADDSGLPNDRFFAVRPEGSVSTLKIQRTERGDSAVYLCASSPSGKGNEQFFGPGTRLTVL.